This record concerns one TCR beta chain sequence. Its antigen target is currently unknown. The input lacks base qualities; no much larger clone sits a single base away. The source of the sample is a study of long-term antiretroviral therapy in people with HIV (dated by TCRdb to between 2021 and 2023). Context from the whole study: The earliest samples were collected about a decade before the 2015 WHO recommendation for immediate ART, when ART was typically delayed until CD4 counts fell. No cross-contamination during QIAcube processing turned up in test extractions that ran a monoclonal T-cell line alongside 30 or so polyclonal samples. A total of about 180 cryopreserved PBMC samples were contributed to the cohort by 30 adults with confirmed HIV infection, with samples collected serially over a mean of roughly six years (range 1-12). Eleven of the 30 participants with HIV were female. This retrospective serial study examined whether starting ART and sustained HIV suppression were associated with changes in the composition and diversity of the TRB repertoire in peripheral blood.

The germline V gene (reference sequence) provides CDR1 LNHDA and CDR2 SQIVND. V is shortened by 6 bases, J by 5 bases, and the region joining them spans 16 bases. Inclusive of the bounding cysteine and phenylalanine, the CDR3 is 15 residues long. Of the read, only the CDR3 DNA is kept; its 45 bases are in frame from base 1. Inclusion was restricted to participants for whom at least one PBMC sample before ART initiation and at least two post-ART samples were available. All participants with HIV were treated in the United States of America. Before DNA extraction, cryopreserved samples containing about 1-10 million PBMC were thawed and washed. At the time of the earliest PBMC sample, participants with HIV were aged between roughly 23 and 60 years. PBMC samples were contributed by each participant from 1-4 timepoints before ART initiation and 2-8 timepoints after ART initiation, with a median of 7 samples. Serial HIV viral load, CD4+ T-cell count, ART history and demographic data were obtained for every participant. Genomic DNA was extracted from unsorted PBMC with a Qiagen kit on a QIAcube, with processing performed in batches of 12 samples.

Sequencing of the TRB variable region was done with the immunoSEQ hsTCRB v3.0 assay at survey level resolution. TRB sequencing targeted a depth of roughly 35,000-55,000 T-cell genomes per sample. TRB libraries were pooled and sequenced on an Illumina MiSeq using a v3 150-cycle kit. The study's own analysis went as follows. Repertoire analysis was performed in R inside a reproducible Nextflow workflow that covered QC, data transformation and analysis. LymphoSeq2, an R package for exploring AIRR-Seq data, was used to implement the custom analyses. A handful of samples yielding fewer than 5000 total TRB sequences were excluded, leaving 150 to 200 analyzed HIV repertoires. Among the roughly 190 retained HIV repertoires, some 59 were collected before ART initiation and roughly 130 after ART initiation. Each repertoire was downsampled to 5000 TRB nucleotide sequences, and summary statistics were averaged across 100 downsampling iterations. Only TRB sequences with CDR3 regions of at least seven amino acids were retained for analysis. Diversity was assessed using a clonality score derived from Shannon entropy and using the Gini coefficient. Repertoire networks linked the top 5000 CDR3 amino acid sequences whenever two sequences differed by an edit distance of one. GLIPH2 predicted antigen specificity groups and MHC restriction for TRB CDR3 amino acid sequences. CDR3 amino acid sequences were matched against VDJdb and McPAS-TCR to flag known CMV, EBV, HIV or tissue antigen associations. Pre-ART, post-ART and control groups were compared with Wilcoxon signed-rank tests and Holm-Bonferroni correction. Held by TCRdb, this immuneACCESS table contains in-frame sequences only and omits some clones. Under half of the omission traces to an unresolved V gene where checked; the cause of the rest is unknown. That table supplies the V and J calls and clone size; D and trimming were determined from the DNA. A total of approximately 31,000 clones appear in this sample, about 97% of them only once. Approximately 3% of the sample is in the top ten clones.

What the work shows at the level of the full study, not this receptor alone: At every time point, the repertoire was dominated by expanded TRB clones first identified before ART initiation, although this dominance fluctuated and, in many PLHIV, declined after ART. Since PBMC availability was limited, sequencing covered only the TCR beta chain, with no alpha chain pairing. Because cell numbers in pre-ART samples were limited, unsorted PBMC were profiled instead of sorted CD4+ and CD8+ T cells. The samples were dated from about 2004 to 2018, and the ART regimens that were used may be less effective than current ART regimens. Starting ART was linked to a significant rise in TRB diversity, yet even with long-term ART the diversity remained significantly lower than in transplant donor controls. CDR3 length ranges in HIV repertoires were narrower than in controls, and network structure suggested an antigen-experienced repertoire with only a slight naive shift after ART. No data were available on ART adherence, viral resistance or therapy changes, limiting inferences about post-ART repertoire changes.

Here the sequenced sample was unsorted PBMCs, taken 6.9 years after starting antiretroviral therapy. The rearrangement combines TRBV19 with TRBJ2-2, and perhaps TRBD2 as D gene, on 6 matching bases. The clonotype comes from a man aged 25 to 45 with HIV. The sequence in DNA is TGTGCCAGTAGGATTCGGGACTCCATGACCGGGGAGCTGTTTTTT. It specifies CASRIRDSMTGELFF.